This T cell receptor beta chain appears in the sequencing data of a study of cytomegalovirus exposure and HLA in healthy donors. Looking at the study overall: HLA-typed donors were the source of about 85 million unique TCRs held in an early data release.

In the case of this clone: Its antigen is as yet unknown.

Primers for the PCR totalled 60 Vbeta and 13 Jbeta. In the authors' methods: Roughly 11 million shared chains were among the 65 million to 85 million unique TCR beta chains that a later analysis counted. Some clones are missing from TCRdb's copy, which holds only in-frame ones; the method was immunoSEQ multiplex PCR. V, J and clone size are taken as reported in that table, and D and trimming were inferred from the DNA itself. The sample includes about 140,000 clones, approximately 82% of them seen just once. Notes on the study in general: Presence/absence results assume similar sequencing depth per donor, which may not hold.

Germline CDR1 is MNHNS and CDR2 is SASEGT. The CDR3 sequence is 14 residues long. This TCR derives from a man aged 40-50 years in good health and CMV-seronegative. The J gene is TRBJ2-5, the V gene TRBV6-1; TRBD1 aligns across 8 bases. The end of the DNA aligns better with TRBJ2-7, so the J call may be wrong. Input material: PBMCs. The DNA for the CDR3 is TGTGCCAGCGAGTTGGGACAGGAGGTCGACGAGCAGTACTTC. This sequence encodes CASELGQEVDEQYF.